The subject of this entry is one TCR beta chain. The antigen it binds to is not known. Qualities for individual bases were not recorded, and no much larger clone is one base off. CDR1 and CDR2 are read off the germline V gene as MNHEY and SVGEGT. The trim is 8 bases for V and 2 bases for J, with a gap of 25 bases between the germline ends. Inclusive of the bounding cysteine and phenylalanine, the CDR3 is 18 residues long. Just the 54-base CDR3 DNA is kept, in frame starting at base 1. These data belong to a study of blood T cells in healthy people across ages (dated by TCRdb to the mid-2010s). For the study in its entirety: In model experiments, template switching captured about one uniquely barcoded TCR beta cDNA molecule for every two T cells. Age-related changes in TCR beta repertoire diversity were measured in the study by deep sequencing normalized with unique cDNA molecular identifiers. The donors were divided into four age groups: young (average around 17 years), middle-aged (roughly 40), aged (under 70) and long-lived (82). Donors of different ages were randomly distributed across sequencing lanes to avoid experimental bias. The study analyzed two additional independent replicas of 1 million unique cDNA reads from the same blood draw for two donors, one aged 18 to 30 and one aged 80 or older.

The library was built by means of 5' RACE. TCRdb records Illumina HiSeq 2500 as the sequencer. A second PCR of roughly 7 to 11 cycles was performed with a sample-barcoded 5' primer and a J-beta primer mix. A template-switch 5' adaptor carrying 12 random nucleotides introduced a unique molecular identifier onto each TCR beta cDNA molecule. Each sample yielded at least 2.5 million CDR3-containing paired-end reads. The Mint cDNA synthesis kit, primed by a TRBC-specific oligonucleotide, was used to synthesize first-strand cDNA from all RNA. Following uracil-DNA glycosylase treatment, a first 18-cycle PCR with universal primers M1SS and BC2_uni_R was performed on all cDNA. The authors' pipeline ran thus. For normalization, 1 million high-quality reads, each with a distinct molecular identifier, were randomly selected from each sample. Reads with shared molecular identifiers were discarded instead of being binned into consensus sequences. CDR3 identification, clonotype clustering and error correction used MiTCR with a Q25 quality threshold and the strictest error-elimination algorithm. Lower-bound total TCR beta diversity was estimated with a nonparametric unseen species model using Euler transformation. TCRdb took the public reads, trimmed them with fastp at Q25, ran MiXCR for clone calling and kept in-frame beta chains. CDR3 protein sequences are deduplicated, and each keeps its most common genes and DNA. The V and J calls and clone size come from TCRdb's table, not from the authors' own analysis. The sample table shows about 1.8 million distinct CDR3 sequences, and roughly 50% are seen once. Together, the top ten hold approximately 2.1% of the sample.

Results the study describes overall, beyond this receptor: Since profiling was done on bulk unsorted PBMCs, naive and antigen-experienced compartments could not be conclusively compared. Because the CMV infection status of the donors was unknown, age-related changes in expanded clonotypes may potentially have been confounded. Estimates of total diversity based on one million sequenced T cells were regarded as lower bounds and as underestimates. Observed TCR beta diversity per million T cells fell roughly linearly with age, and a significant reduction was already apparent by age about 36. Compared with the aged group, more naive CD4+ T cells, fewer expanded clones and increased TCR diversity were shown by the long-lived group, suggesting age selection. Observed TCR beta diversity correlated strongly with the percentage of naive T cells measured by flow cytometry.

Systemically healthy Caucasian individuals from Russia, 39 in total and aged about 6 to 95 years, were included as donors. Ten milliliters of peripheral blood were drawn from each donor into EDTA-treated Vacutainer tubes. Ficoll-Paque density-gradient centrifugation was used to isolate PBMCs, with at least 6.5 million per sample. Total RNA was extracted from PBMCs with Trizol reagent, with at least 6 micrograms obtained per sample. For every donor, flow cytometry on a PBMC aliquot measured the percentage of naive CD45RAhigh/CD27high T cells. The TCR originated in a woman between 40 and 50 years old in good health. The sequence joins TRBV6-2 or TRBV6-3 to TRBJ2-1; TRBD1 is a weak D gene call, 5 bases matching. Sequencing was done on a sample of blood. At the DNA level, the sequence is TGTGCCAGCTCCCTGGTTCTAGGGGTTGCCCTCACCTACAATGAGCAGTTCTTC. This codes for CASSLVLGVALTYNEQFF.